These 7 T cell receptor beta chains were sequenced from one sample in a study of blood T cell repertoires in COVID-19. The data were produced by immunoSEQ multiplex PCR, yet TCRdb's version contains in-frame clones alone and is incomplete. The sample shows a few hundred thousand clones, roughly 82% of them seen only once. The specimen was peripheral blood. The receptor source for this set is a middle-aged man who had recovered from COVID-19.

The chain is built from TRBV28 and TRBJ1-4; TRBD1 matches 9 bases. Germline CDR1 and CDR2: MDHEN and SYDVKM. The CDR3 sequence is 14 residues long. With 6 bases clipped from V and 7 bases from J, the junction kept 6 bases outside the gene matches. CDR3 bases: TGTGCCAGCAGCGTGACAGGGGGTATTGAAAAACTGTTTTTT. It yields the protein CASSVTGGIEKLFF.

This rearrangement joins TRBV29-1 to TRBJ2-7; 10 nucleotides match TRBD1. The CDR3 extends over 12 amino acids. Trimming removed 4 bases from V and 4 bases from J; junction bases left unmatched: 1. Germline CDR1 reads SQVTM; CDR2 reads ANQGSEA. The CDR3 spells CSVAGQGYEQYF. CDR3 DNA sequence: TGCAGCGTTGCGGGACAGGGGTACGAGCAGTACTTC.

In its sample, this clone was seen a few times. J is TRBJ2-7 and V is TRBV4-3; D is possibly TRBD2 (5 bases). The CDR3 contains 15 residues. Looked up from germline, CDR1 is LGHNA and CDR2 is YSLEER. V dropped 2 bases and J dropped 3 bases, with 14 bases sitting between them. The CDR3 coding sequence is TGCGCCAGCAGCCAAATGAGAGGGAGAGGCTACGAGCAGTACTTC. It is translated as CASSQMRGRGYEQYF.

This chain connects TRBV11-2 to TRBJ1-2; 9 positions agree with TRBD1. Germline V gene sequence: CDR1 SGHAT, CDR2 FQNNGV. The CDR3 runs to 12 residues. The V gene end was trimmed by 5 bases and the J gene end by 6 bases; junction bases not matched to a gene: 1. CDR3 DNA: TGTGCCAGCAGCCGGACAGGGGATGGCTACACCTTC. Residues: CASSRTGDGYTF.

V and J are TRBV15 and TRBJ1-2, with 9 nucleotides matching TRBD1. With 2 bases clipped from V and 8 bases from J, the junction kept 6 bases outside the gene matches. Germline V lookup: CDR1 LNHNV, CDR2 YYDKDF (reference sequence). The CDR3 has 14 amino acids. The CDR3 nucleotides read TGTGCCACCAGCAGACCGATGACAGGGGGAGGCTACACCTTC. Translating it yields CATSRPMTGGGYTF.

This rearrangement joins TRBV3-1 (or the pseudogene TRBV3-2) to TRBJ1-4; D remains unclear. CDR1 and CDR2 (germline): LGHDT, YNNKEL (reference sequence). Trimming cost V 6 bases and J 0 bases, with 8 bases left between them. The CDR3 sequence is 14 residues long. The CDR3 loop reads CASSADATNEKLFF. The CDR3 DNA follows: TGTGCCAGCAGTGCGGATGCAACTAATGAAAAACTGTTTTTT.

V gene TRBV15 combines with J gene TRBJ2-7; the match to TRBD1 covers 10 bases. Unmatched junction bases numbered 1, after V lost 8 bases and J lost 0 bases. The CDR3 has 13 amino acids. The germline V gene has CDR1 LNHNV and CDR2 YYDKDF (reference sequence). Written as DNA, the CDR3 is TGTGCCACCGGGACAGGGGACTCCTACGAGCAGTACTTC. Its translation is CATGTGDSYEQYF.